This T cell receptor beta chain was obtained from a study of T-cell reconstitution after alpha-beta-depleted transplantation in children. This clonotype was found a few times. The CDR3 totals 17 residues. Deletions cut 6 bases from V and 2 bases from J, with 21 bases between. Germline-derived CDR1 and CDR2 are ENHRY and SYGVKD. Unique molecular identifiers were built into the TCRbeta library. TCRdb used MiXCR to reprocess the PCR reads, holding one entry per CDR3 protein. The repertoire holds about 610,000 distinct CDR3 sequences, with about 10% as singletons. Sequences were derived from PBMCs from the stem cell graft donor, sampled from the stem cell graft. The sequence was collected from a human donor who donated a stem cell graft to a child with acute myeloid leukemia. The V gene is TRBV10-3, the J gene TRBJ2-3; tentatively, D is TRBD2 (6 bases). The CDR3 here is CAISHYPQAGPTDTQYF. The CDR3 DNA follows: TGTGCCATCAGCCACTACCCACAAGCGGGCCCCACAGATACGCAGTATTTT.